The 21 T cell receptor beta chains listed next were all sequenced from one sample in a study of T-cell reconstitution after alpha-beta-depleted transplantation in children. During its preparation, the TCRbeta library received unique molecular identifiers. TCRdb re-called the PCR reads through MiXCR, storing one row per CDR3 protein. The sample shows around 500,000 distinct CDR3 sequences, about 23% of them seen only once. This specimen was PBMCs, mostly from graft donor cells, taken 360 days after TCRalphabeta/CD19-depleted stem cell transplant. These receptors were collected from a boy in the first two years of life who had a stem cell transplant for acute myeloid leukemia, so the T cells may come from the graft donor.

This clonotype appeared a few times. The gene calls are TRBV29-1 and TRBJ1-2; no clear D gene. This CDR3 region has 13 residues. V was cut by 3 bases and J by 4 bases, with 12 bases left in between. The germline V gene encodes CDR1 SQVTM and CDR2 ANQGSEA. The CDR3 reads CSVENLGPYGYTF. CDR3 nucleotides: TGCAGCGTTGAGAACCTAGGCCCCTATGGCTACACCTTC.

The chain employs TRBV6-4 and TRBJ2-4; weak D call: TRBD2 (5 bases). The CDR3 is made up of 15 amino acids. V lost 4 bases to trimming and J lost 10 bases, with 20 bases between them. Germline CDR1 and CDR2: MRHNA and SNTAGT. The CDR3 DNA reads TGTGCCAGCAGTGGGAACGGGCCCTCCTGCGGGATTCAGTACTTC. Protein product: CASSGNGPSCGIQYF.

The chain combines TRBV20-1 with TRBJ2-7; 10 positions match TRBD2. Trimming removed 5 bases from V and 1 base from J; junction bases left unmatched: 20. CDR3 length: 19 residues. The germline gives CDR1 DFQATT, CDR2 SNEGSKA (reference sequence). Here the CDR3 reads CSAEVPLGASGGRSYEQYV. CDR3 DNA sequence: TGCAGTGCTGAGGTCCCCCTGGGGGCTAGCGGGGGCCGATCCTACGAGCAGTACGTC.

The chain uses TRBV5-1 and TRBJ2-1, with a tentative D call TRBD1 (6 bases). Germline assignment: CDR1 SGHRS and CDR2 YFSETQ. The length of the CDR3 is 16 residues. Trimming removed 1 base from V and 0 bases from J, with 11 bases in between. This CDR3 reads CASSLSGDNSYNEQFF. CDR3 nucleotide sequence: TGCGCCAGCAGCTTGTCTGGGGACAACTCCTACAATGAGCAGTTCTTC.

CDR3 protein: CASSLGGPLEGETQYF. DNA for the CDR3: TGCGCCAGCAGCTTGGGGGGTCCCTTGGAAGGAGAGACCCAGTACTTC. The chain links TRBV5-1 to TRBJ2-5, with D unclear. CDR1 and CDR2 (germline): SGHRS, YFSETQ. CDR3 length: 16 residues. V was trimmed by 0 bases and J by 4 bases, leaving 16 bases between them.

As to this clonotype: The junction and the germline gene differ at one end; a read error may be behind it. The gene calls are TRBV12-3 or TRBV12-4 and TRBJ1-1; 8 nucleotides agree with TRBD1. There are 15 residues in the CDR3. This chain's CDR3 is CASSLGKTGGTEALF. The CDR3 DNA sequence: TGTGCCAGCAGTTTAGGTAAAACAGGGGGAACTGAAGCTTTGTTT.

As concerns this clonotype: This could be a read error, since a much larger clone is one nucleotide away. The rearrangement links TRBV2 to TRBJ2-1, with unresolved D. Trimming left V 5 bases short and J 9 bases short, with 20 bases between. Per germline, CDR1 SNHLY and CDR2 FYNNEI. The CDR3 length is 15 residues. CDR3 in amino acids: CASSQQWRTDFEQFF. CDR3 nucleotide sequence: TGTGCCAGCAGTCAGCAGTGGCGAACAGACTTTGAGCAGTTCTTC.

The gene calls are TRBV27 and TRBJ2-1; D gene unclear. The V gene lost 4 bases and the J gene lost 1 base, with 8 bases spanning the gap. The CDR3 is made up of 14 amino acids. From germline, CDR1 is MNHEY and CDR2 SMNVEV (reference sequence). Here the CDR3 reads CASSSELSYNEQFF. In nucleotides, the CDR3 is TGTGCCAGCAGTTCAGAACTTTCCTACAATGAGCAGTTCTTC.

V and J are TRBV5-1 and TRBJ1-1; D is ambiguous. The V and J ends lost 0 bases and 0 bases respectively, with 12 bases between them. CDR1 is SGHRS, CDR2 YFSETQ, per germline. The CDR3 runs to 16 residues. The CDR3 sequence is CASSLAAPGVNTEAFF. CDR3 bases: TGCGCCAGCAGCTTGGCGGCACCAGGTGTGAACACTGAAGCTTTCTTT.

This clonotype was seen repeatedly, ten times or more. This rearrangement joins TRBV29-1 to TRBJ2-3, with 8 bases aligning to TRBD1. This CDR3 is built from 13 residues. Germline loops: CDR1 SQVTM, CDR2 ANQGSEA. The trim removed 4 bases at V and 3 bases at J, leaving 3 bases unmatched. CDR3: CSVAGGATDTQYF. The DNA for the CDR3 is TGCAGCGTTGCAGGGGGCGCGACAGATACGCAGTATTTT.

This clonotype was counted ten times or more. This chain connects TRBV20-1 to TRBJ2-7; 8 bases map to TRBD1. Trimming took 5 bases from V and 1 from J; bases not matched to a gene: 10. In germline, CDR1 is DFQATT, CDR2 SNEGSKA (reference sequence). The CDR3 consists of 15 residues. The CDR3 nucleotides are TGCAGTGCTGAAAACCGGGACAGGCCTTCCTACGAGCAGTACGTC. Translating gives CSAENRDRPSYEQYV.

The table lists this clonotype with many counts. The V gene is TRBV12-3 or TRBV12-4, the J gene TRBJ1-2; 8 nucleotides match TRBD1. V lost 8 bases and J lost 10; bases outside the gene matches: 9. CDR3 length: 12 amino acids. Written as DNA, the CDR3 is TGTGCCAGCGGGGGACAGGTTAAGTCCTACACCTTC. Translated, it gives CASGGQVKSYTF.

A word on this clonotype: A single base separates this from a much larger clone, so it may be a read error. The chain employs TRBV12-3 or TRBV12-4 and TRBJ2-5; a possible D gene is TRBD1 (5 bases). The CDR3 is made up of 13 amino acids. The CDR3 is CASSLVGAETQDF. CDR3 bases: TGTGCCAGCAGCTTAGTAGGGGCAGAGACCCAGGACTTC.

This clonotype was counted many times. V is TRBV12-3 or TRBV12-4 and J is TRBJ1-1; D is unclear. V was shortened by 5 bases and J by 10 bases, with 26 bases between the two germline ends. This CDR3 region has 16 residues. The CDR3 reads CASSHRGVRKGLGAFF. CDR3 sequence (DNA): TGTGCCAGCAGTCACCGTGGGGTAAGAAAGGGTCTAGGAGCTTTCTTT.

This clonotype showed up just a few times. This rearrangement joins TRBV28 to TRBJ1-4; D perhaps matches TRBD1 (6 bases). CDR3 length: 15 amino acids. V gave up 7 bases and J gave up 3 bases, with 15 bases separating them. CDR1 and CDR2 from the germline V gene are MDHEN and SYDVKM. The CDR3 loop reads CASNQDSRPNEKLFF. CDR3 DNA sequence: TGTGCCAGCAACCAGGACAGCCGGCCTAATGAAAAACTGTTTTTT.

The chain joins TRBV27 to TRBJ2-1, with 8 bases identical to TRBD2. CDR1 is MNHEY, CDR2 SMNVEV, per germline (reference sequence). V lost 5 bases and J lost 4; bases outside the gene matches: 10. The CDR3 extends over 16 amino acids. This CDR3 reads CASSPGLGGGYNEQFF. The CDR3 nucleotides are TGTGCCAGCAGTCCGGGACTAGGGGGAGGGTACAATGAGCAGTTCTTC.

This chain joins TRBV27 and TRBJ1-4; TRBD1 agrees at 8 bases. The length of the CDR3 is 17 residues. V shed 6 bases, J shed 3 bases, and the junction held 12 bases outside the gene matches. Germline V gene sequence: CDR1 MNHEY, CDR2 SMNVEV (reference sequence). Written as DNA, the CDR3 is TGTGCCAGCAGAAGCCAGGGGGCGTTCGCTTCTAATGAAAAACTGTTTTTT. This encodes CASRSQGAFASNEKLFF. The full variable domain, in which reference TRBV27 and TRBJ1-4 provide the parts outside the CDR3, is EAQVTQNPRYLITVTGKKLTVTCSQNMNHEYMSWYRQDPGLGLRQIYYSMNVEVTDKGDVPEGYKVSRKEKRNFPLILESPSPNQTSLYFCASRSQGAFASNEKLFFGSGTQLSVL.

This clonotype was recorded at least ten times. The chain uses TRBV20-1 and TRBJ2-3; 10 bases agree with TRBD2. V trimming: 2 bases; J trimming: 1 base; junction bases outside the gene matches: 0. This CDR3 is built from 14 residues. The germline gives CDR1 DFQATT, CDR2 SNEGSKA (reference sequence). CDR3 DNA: TGCAGTGCTAGACTAGCGGGGGGCACAGATACGCAGTATTTT. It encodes CSARLAGGTDTQYF.

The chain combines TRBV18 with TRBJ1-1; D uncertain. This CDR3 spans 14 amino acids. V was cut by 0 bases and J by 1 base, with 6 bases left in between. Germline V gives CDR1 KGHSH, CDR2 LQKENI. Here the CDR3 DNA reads TGTGCCAGCTCACCACCGGAGGGGAACACTGAAGCTTTCTTT. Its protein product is CASSPPEGNTEAFF.

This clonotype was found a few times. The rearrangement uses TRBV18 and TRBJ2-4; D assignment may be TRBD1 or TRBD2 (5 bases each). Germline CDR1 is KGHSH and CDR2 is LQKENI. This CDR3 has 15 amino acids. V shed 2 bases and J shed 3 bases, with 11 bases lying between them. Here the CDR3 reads CASSPSRDGKNIQYF. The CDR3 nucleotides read TGTGCCAGCTCACCATCGAGGGACGGCAAAAACATTCAGTACTTC. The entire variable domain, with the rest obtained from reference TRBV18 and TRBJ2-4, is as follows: NAGVMQNPRHLVRRRGQEARLRCSPMKGHSHVYWYRQLPEEGLKFMVYLQKENIIDESGMPKERFSAEFPKEGPSILRIQQVVRGDSAAYFCASSPSRDGKNIQYFGAGTRLSVL.

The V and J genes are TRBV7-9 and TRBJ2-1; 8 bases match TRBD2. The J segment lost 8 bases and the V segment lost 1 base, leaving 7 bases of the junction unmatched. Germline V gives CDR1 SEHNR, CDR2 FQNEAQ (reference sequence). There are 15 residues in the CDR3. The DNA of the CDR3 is TGTGCCAGCAGCTTAGGGACTAGCTACCTCGATGAGCAGTTCTTC. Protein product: CASSLGTSYLDEQFF.